This paragraph reports one TCR beta chain. Its antigen is unidentified. This record comes from a study of tumor and adjacent non-tumor tissue in lung cancer. Across the study: Samples averaged roughly 4.2 million productive TCRbeta reads each.

The template was RNA from unsorted bulk tissue. Study results and caveats: Tumor repertoires had a smaller top 100 clone share than normal lung.

TCRbeta libraries were built with three rounds of nested PCR, modified from ARM-PCR. One entry per CDR3 protein results from TCRdb running MiXCR on the multiplex PCR reads. This repertoire shows 220,000 or so distinct CDR3 sequences, about 76% found once; its top ten account for almost 25%. Trimming took 2 bases from V and 4 from J, leaving 9 bases between them. CDR3 length: 14 amino acids. Germline V CDR1 and CDR2: WNHNN, SYGVQD (reference sequence). V is TRBV10-1 and J is TRBJ2-1; no clear D gene. This TCR was sampled from a man in his sixties with non-small cell lung cancer. Input material: lung tumor tissue. Here the CDR3 reads CASSEAPPYNEQFF. The CDR3 DNA reads TGCGCCAGCAGTGAGGCTCCACCTTACAATGAGCAGTTCTTC.